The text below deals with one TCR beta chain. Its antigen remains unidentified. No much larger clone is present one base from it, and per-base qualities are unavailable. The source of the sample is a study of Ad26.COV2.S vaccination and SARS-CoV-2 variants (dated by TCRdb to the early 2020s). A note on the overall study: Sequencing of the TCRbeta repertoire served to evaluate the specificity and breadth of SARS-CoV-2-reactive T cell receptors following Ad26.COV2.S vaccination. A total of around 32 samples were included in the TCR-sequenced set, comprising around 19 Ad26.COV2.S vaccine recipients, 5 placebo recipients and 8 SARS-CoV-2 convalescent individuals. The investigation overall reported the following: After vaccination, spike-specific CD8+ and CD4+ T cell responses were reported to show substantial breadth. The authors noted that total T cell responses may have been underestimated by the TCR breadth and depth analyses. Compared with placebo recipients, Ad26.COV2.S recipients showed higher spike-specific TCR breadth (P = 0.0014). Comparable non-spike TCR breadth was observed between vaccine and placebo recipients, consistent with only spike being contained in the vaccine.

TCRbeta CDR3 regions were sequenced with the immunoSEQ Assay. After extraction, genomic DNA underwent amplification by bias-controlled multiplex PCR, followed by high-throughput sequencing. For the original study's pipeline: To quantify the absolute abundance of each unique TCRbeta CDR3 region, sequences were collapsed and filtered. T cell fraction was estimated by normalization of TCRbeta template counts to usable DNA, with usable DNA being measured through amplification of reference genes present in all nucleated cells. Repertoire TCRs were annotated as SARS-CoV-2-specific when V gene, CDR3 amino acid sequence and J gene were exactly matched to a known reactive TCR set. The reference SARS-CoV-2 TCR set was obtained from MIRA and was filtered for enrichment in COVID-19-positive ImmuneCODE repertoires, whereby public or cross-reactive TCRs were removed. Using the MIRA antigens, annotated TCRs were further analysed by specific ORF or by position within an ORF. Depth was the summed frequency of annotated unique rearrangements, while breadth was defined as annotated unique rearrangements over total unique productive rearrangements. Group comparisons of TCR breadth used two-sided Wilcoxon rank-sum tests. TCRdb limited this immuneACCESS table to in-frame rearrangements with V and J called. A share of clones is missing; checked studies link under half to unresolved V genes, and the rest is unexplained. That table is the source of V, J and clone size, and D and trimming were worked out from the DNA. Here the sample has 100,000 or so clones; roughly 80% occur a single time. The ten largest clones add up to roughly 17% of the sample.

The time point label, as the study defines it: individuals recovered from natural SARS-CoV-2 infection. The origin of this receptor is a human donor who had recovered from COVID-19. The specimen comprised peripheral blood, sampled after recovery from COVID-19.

The CDR3 in this case is CASSERGEAFF. Here is the DNA: TGTGCCAGCAGTGAAAGGGGGGAAGCTTTCTTT. The rearrangement combines TRBV6-1 with TRBJ1-1; the D gene is perhaps TRBD1, on 6 matching bases. Counted from cysteine to phenylalanine, this CDR3 has 11 amino acids. Just the 33-base CDR3 DNA is kept, in frame starting at base 1. CDR1 and CDR2 (MNHNS, SASEGT) derive from the germline V gene. V is clipped by 2 bases and J by 8 bases, and the sequence between their germline boundaries is 6 bases long.